The TCR beta chain described here comes from a study of CD8+CD57+ T cells in acquired aplastic anemia. V was clipped by 2 bases and J by 0 bases, with 14 bases between them. The germline gives CDR1 SQVTM, CDR2 ANQGSEA. This CDR3 has 16 amino acids. TCR beta VDJ and CDR3 profiles were obtained from a genomic DNA template. TCRdb passed the reads through MiXCR, listing each CDR3 protein once. Of around 50,000 distinct CDR3 sequences detected, around 70% appear once; the ten largest clones hold around 31%. The genes are TRBV29-1 and TRBJ2-1; no firm D call. This sequence was found in a human donor in good health, serving as a control. Material: sorted CD4+, CD8+, or CD8+CD57+ T cells (not recorded which) from PBMCs. CDR3 sequence: CSVESSVFSSYNEQFF. DNA for the CDR3: TGCAGCGTTGAATCCTCGGTCTTTAGCTCCTACAATGAGCAGTTCTTC.